This TCR beta chain originates from a study of blood T cell repertoires in COVID-19. This CDR3 comprises 14 residues. Trimming stripped 0 bases from V and 3 bases from J, with 9 bases between. The germline V gene has CDR1 LGHDT and CDR2 YNNKEL (reference sequence). As handled by the study authors: Amplification with reference gene primers provided the estimates of nucleated cell counts. Generated by immunoSEQ multiplex PCR, the TCRdb table keeps only in-frame clones and is missing some. That table is the source of V, J and clone size, and D and trimming were worked out from the DNA. This table holds 70,000 to 85,000 clones, around 90% found once.

The TCR originated in a human donor in a cohort sampled during active COVID-19. The sequenced sample consisted of peripheral blood. The chain combines TRBV3-1 (or the pseudogene TRBV3-2) with TRBJ2-7, with D maybe TRBD2 (5 bases). The CDR3 here is CASSQDRGNYEQYF. CDR3 coding DNA: TGTGCCAGCAGCCAAGATCGAGGGAACTACGAGCAGTACTTC.